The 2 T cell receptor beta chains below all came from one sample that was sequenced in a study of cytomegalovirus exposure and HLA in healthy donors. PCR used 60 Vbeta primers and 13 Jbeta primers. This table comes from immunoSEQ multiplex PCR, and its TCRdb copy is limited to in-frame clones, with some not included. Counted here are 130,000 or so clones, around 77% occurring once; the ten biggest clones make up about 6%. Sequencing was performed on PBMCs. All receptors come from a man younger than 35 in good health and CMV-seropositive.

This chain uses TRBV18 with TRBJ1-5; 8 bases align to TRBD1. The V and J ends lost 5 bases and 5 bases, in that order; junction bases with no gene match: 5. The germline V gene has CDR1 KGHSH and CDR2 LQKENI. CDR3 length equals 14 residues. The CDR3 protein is CASSTMDRDQPQHF. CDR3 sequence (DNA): TGTGCCAGCTCAACGATGGACAGGGATCAGCCCCAGCATTTT.

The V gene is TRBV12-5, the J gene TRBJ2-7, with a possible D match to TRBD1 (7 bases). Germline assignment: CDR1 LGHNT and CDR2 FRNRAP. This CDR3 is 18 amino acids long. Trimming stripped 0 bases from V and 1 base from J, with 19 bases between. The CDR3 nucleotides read TGTGCTAGTGGTTTGGTACTATTCTCCGCGGGACAGTCCTACGAGCAGTACTTC. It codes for CASGLVLFSAGQSYEQYF.